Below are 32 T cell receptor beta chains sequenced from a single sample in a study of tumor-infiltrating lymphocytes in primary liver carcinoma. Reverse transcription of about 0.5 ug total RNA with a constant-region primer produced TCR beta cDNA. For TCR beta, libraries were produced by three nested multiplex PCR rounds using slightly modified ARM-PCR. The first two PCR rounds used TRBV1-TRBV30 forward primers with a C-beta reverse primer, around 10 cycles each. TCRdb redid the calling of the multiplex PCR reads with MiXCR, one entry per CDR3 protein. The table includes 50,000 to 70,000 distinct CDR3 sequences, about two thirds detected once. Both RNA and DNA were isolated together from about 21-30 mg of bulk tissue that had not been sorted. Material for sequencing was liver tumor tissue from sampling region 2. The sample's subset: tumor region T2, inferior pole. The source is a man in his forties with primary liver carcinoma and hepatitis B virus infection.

DNA for the CDR3: TGCAGCGTTGTCAGACAAATCAATCAGCCCCAGCATTTT. It codes for CSVVRQINQPQHF. The rearrangement uses TRBV29-1 and TRBJ1-5; D unresolved. Germline-derived CDR1 and CDR2 are SQVTM and ANQGSEA. This CDR3 has 13 amino acids. Trimming cost V 4 bases and J 3 bases, with 10 bases left between them.

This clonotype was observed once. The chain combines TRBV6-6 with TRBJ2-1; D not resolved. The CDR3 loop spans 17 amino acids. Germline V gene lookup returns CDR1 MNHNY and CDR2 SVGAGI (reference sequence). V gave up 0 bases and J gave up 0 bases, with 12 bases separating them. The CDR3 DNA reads TGTGCCAGCAGTTACTCCAGCGTTCGGAGCTCCTACAATGAGCAGTTCTTC. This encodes CASSYSSVRSSYNEQFF.

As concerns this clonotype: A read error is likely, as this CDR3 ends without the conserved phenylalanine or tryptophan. The CDR3 bases are TGTGCCAGTAGTAGGACAGGGGAAACAGAAGCTTTCTCT. Amino acid sequence: CASSRTGETEAFS. J is TRBJ1-1 and V is TRBV6-5; 9 bases agree with TRBD1. Unmatched junction bases numbered 10, after V lost 9 bases and J lost 8 bases. This CDR3 contains 13 residues. CDR1 MNHEY and CDR2 SVGAGI come from the germline V gene.

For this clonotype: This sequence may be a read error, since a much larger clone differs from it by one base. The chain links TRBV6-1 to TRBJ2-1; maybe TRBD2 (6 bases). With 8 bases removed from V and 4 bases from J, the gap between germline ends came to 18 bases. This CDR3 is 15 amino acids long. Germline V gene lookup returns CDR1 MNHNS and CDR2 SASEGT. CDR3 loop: CASASTRDSYNEQFF. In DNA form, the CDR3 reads TGTGCCAGCGCTTCTACACGGGACTCTTACAATGAGCAGTTCTTC.

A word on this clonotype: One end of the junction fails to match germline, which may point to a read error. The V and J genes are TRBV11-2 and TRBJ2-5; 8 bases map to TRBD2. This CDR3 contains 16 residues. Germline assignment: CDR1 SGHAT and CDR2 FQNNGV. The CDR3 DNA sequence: TGTGGCAGCAGCCAAACTCCTGACGGGGGGGAAGAGTCCCAGTACTTT. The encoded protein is CGSSQTPDGGEESQYF.

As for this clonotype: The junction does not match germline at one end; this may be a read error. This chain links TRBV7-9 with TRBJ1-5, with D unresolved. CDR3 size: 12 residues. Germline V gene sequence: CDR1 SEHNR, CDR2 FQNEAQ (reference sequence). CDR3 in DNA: TGTGTCAGCAGCGCACATTATGAGCCCCAGCATTTT. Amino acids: CVSSAHYEPQHF.

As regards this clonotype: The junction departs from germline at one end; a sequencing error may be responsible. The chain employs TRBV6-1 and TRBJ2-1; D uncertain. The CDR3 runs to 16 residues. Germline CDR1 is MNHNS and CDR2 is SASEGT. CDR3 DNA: TGTACCAGCCGTCCCCCCGGATTAGCAGCCTACAATGAGCAGTTCTTC. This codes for CTSRPPGLAAYNEQFF.

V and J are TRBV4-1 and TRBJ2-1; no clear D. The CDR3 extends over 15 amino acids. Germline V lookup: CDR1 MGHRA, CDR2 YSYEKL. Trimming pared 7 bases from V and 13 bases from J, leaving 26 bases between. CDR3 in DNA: TGCGCCAGCACCCCGCTCGGTAACAACAACAATGTACAGTTCTTC. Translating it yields CASTPLGNNNNVQFF.

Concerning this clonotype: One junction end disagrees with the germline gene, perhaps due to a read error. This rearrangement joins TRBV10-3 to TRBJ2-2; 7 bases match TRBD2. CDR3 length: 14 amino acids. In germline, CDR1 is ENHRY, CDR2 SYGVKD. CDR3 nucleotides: TGTGCCATTAGGGAGCGGGACGACACCGGAGAGCCGTTTTTT. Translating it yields CAIRERDDTGEPFF.

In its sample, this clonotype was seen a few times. CDR3: CASSSRQGNTGELFF. The CDR3 bases are TGTGCCAGCAGTTCAAGACAGGGGAACACCGGGGAGCTGTTTTTT. The gene calls are TRBV28 and TRBJ2-2; 7 positions match TRBD1. With V trimmed by 4 bases and J by 1 base, 3 bases remained unmatched. Germline-derived CDR1 and CDR2 are MDHEN and SYDVKM. There are 15 residues in the CDR3. Full variable domain (missing parts from reference TRBV28 and TRBJ2-2): DVKVTQSSRYLVKRTGEKVFLECVQDMDHENMFWYRQDPGLGLRLIYFSYDVKMKEKGDIPEGYSVSREKKERFSLILESASTNQTSMYLCASSSRQGNTGELFFGEGSRLTVL.

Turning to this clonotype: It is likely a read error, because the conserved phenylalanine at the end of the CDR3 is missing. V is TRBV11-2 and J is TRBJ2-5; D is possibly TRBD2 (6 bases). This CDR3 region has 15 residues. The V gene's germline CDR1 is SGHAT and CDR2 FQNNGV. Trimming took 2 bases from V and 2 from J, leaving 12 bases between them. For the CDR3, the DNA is TGTGCCAGCAGCTTACGACTAGTACGGCAAGAGACCCAGTACCTC. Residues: CASSLRLVRQETQYL.

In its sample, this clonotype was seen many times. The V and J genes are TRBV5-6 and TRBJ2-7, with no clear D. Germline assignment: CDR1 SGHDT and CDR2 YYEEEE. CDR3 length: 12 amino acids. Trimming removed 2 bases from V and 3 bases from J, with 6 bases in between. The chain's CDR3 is CASSFQDYEQYF. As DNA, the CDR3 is TGTGCCAGCAGCTTCCAGGACTACGAGCAGTACTTC.

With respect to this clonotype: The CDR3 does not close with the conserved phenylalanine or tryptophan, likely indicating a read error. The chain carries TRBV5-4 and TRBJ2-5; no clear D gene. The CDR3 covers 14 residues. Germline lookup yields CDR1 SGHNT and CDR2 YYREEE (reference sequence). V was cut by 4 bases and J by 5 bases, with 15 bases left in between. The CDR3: CASSPAEVGETQYY. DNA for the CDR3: TGTGCCAGCAGCCCAGCAGAGGTGGGGGAGACCCAGTACTAC.

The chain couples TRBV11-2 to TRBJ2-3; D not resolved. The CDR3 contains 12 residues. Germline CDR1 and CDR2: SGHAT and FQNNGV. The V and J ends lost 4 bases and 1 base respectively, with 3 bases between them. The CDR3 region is CASSSRTDTQYF. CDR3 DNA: TGTGCCAGCAGCTCGCGCACAGATACGCAGTATTTT.

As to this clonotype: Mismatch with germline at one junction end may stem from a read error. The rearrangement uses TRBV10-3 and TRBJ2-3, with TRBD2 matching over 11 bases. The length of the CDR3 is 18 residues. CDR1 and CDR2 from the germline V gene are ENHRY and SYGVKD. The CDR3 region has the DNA TGTGCCATCAGTGAACCCCTCCGACTAGCGGGAACCACATATACGCATTACTTT. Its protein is CAISEPLRLAGTTYTHYF.

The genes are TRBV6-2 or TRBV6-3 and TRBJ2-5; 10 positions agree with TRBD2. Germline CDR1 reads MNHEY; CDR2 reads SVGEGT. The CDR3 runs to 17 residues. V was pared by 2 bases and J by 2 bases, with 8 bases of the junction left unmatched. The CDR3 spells CASSYTSTSGIQETQYF. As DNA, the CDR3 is TGTGCCAGCAGTTACACTAGTACTAGCGGGATACAAGAGACCCAGTACTTC.

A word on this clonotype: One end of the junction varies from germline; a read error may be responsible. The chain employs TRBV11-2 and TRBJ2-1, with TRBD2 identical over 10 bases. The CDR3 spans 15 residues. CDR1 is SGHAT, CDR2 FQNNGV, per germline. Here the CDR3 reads CASNPQREGLGEQSF. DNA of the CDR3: TGTGCCAGTAACCCCCAGCGGGAGGGATTGGGTGAGCAGTCCTTC.

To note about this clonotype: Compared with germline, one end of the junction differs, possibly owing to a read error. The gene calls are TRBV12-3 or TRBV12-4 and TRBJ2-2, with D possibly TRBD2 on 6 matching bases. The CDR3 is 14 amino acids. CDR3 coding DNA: TGTACCAGCAAAATTACGGGAGTAACCGCGGAGCTGTTTTTT. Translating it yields CTSKITGVTAELFF.

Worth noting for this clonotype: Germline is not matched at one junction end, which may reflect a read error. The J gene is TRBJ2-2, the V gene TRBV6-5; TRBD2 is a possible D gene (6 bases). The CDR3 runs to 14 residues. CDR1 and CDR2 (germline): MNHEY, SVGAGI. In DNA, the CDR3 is TGTACCAGCAGTTACCGGTCTAGCGTTGGGGAGCTGCTTTTT. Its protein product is CTSSYRSSVGELLF.

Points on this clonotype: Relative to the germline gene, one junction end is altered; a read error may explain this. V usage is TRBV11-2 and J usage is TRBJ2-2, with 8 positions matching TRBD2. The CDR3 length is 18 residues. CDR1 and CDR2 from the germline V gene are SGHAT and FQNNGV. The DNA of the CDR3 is TGCGCCAGCAGCCTTTATAATCTGACTAGCGCTAACACCGGGGAGCTGTTCTTT. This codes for CASSLYNLTSANTGELFF.

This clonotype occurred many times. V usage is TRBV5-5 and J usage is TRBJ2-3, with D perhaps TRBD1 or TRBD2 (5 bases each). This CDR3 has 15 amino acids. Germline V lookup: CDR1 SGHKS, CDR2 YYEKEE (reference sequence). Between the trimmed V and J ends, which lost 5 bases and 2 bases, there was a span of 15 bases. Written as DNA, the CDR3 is TGTGCCAGCAGAGGGACCGGCACCTACACAGATACGCAGTATTTT. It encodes CASRGTGTYTDTQYF.

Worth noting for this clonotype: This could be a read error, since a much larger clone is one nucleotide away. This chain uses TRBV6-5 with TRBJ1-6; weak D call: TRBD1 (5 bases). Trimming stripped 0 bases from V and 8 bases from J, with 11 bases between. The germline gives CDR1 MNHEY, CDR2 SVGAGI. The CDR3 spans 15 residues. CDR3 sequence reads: CASSYSWDPYSPLHF. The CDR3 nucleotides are TGTGCCAGCAGTTACTCATGGGACCCCTATTCACCCCTCCACTTT.

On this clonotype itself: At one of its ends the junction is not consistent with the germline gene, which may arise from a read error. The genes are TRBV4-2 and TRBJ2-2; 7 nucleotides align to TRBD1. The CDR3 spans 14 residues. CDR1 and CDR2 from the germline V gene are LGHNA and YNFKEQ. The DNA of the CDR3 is TGTGCCAGCAGCGCAGGGGGTTACACAGGGGAGCTGTTTTTT. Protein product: CASSAGGYTGELFF.

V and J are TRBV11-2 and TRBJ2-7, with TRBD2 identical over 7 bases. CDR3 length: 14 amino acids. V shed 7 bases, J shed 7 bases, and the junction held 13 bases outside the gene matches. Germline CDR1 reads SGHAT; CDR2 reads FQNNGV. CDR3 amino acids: CASTIEYGDYEQYF. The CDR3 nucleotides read TGTGCCAGCACCATAGAGTACGGGGACTATGAGCAGTACTTC.

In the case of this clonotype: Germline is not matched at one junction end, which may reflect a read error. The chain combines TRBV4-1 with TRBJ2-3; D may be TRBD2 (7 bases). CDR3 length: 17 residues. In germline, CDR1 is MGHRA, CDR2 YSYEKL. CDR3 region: CATQGGGDDGFADTQYF. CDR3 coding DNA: TGCGCCACCCAGGGAGGGGGAGATGATGGATTCGCAGATACGCAATATTTT.

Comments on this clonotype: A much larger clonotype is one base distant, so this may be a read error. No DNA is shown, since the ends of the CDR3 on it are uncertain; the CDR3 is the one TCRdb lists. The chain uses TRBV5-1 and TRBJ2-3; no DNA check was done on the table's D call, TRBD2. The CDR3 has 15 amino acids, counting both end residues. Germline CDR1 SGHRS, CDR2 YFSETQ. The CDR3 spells CASSNVAGGADTEYF.

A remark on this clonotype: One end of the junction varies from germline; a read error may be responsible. The DNA of the CDR3 is TGTGCCACCAGTCCCGGGATAGAGCAATTCTTC. Translated: CATSPGIEQFF. V is TRBV12-3 or TRBV12-4 and J is TRBJ2-1; weak D call: TRBD2 (5 bases). CDR3 length: 11 residues.

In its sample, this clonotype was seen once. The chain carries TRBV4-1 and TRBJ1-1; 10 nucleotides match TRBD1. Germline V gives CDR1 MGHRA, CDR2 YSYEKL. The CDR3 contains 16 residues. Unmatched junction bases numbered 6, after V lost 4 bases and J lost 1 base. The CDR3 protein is CASSLGTGAPNTEAFF. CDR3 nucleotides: TGCGCCAGCAGCCTCGGGACAGGGGCCCCGAACACTGAAGCTTTCTTT.

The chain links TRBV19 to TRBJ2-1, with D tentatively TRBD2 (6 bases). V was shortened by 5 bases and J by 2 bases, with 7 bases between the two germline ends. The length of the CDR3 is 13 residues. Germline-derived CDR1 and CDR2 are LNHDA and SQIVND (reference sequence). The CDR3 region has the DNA TGTGCCAGTAGTGGGAGGACCTACAATGAGCAGTTCTTC. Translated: CASSGRTYNEQFF.

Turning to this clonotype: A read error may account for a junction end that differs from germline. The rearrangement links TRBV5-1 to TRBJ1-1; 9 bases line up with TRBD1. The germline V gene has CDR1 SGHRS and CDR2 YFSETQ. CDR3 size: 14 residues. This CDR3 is CARSLDRGNTETFF. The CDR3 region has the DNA TGCGCCAGGAGCTTGGACAGGGGTAACACTGAAACTTTCTTT.

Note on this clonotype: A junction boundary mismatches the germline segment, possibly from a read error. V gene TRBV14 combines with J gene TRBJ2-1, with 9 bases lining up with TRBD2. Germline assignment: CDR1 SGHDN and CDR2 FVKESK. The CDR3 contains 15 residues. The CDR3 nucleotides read TGCGCCAGCAGCCAGTTCCTAGCGGGAAACAATAAGCAGTTCTTC. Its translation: CASSQFLAGNNKQFF.

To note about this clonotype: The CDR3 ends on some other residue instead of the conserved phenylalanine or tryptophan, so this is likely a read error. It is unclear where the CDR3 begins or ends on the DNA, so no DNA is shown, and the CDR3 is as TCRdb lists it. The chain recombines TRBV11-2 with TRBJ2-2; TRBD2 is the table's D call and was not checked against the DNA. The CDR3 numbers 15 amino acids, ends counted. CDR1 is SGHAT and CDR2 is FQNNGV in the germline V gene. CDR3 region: CAISFAGSNTGEPFY.